Below, 6 T cell receptor beta chains from the same sample are listed, as sequenced in a study of T cell responses to AZD1222 COVID-19 vaccine. Generated by immunoSEQ multiplex PCR, the TCRdb table keeps only in-frame clones and is missing some. The sample lists fewer than 150,000 clones; over 85% were seen once. Sequences were derived from peripheral blood, sampled on day 0 of AZD1222 vaccination. The origin of the receptors is an adult in good health.

This clone was detected a few times. The chain employs TRBV25-1 and TRBJ1-2; D may be TRBD1 (6 bases). Germline CDR1 reads MGHDK; CDR2 reads SYGVNS. CDR3 length: 13 amino acids. V was clipped by 6 bases and J by 6 bases, with 14 bases between them. CDR3 nucleotide sequence: TGTGCCAGCAGAATACAGGGATCCGATGGCTACACCTTC. It codes for CASRIQGSDGYTF.

The chain recombines TRBV10-3 with TRBJ1-6, with 7 bases aligning to TRBD1. Per the germline V gene, CDR1 is ENHRY and CDR2 is SYGVKD. With V trimmed by 3 bases and J by 0 bases, 5 bases remained unmatched. There are 17 residues in the CDR3. This CDR3 reads CAISDDRESSYNSPLHF. The CDR3 DNA reads TGTGCCATCAGTGATGACAGGGAGAGCTCCTATAATTCACCCCTCCACTTT.

The chain employs TRBV10-3 and TRBJ2-2; D assignment may be TRBD1 or TRBD2 (5 bases each). The CDR3 sequence is 16 residues long. Germline V CDR1 and CDR2: ENHRY, SYGVKD. V gave up 4 bases and J gave up 3 bases, with 15 bases separating them. The CDR3 nucleotides read TGTGCCATCAGTGTTGGTACAGGAGGTGACACCGGGGAGCTGTTTTTT. Its protein product is CAISVGTGGDTGELFF.

This chain uses TRBV7-2 with TRBJ2-3, with D possibly being TRBD2 (6 bases). V gave up 4 bases and J gave up 6 bases, with 8 bases separating them. This CDR3 comprises 12 residues. Germline CDR1 is SGHTA and CDR2 is FQGNSA. CDR3 nucleotide sequence: TGTGCCAGCAGCTCTCTAGCGGATACGCAGTATTTT. This sequence encodes CASSSLADTQYF. The whole variable domain, remainder taken from reference TRBV7-2 and TRBJ2-3, is GAGVSQSPSNKVTEKGKDVELRCDPISGHTALYWYRQSLGQGLEFLIYFQGNSAPDKSGLPSDRFSAERTGGSVSTLTIQRTQQEDSAVYLCASSSLADTQYFGPGTRLTVL.

This chain connects TRBV6-5 to TRBJ2-7; unclear D gene. V lost 6 bases and J lost 3, with 18 bases in between. CDR1 and CDR2 from the germline V gene are MNHEY and SVGAGI. The length of the CDR3 is 15 residues. The CDR3 loop reads CASSRNPGRGYEQYF. CDR3 coding DNA: TGTGCCAGCAGCCGAAACCCAGGCCGAGGCTACGAGCAGTACTTC.

This chain joins TRBV6-5 and TRBJ2-7; 8 bases are a match to TRBD2. Germline V CDR1 and CDR2: MNHEY, SVGAGI. The V segment lost 9 bases and the J segment 5 bases; nucleotides outside the gene matches: 12. The CDR3 totals 14 residues. CDR3 in DNA: TGTGCCAGTACGTCTCGGACTAGCTTCAACGAGCAGTACTTC. It specifies CASTSRTSFNEQYF.